What follows are 25 T cell receptor beta chains derived from one specimen sequenced in a study of graft-versus-host responses after intestinal transplantation. These TCRs are of unknown antigen specificity. The data were produced by immunoSEQ multiplex PCR, yet TCRdb's version contains in-frame clones alone and is incomplete. The table shows approximately 86,000 clones, with roughly 90% occurring only once. The material sequenced was unstimulated CD8+ T cells sorted from spleen or lymph node cells, taken before transplant. The receptors originated from a human donor who was the organ donor for an intestinal transplant.

The chain is built from TRBV4-1 and TRBJ2-1; D possibly corresponds to TRBD1 (5 bases). CDR3 length equals 14 residues. V dropped 0 bases and J dropped 6 bases, with 9 bases sitting between them. Per the germline V gene, CDR1 is MGHRA and CDR2 is YSYEKL. The CDR3 reads CASSQDMGLNEQFF. The CDR3 DNA reads as TGCGCCAGCAGCCAAGACATGGGGCTCAATGAGCAGTTCTTC.

V gene TRBV9 combines with J gene TRBJ1-2; D unclear. CDR3 length: 12 amino acids. The germline V and J ends were trimmed by 3 bases and 8 bases, with 11 bases remaining between them. Germline V gene lookup returns CDR1 SGDLS and CDR2 YYNGEE. The chain's CDR3 is CASSASGVGYTF. The CDR3 nucleotides read TGTGCCAGCAGCGCCTCGGGTGTGGGCTACACCTTC.

The gene calls are TRBV7-3 and TRBJ2-3; 8 bases fit TRBD2. After removal of 1 base from V and 8 bases from J, the junction contained 5 bases not matched to a gene. The germline CDR1 and CDR2 sequences are SGHTA and FQGTGA. CDR3 length: 14 amino acids. Written as DNA, the CDR3 is TGTGCCAGCAGCTTAAACGGGGGGGCCCGTACGCAGTATTTT. Translating it yields CASSLNGGARTQYF.

The chain links TRBV4-3 to TRBJ2-7; 7 nucleotides line up with TRBD2. The V segment lost 0 bases and the J segment 5 bases; nucleotides outside the gene matches: 10. The V gene's germline CDR1 is LGHNA and CDR2 YSLEER. CDR3 length: 16 amino acids. The CDR3 reads CASSQDRGSWGNEQYF. In DNA form, the CDR3 reads TGCGCCAGCAGCCAAGATCGCGGGAGCTGGGGAAACGAGCAGTACTTC.

The chain joins TRBV4-3 to TRBJ2-7; TRBD2 might be the D (5 bases). The V gene's germline CDR1 is LGHNA and CDR2 YSLEER. Trimming stripped 2 bases from V and 3 bases from J, with 11 bases between. The CDR3 is made up of 14 amino acids. The DNA for the CDR3 is TGCGCCAGCAGCCAAAGCCTCGGGGACTACGAGCAGTACTTC. As protein: CASSQSLGDYEQYF.

This rearrangement joins TRBV7-8 to TRBJ1-2; no clear D. CDR3 length: 12 residues. Trimming removed 0 bases at V and 6 bases at J, with 5 bases between. The germline CDR1 and CDR2 sequences are SGHVS and FQNEAQ. CDR3 in amino acids: CASSLASDGYTF. The CDR3 DNA is TGTGCCAGCAGCTTAGCCAGCGATGGCTACACCTTC.

The V call is TRBV6-6, the J call TRBJ1-5; 7 bases are a match to TRBD1. The CDR3 spans 15 residues. Germline V gene lookup returns CDR1 MNHNY and CDR2 SVGAGI (reference sequence). V lost 2 bases, J lost 4 bases, and 5 bases stayed unmatched. CDR3: CASSYPGTVNQPQHF. The DNA of the CDR3 is TGTGCCAGCAGTTACCCCGGGACAGTGAATCAGCCCCAGCATTTT.

The chain links TRBV19 to TRBJ1-1; unclear D gene. Germline V gives CDR1 LNHDA, CDR2 SQIVND (reference sequence). The CDR3 runs to 12 residues. Trimming removed 7 bases at V and 2 bases at J, with 8 bases between. CDR3 sequence: CASNAGNTEAFF. Written as DNA, the CDR3 is TGTGCCAGTAATGCGGGAAACACTGAAGCTTTCTTT.

The CDR3 nucleotides read TGTGCCAGCAGTTTCGTTGTGGGGGCTCTGTACGAGCAGTACTTC. It codes for CASSFVVGALYEQYF. The chain recombines TRBV28 with TRBJ2-7, with TRBD1 as a possible D gene (6 bases). The CDR3 contains 15 residues. Germline-derived CDR1 and CDR2 are MDHEN and SYDVKM. The ends were cut back, 3 bases at V and 4 bases at J, with 16 bases in the middle.

The V gene is TRBV5-1, the J gene TRBJ1-2, with a weak D call TRBD1 (6 bases). Germline V lookup: CDR1 SGHRS, CDR2 YFSETQ. With 6 bases removed from V and 6 bases from J, the gap between germline ends came to 12 bases. The CDR3 loop spans 12 amino acids. The chain's CDR3 is CASTSGADGYTF. For the CDR3, the DNA is TGCGCCAGCACCTCAGGGGCCGATGGCTACACCTTC.

The chain has TRBV19 and TRBJ1-1; D possibly corresponds to TRBD1 (6 bases). The CDR3 loop spans 14 amino acids. V gave up 5 bases and J gave up 4 bases, with 14 bases separating them. CDR1 is LNHDA and CDR2 is SQIVND in the germline V gene (reference sequence). The CDR3 sequence: CASSPTGWGTEAFF. The CDR3 DNA reads TGTGCCAGTAGTCCCACAGGGTGGGGCACTGAAGCTTTCTTT. Based on the CDR3 plus reference TRBV19 and TRBJ1-1, the full variable domain is DGGITQSPKYLFRKEGQNVTLSCEQNLNHDAMYWYRQDPGQGLRLIYYSQIVNDFQKGDIAEGYSVSREKKESFPLTVTSAQKNPTAFYLCASSPTGWGTEAFFGQGTRLTVV.

The chain joins TRBV4-1 to TRBJ2-7, with D possibly being TRBD1 (5 bases). Germline CDR1 is MGHRA and CDR2 is YSYEKL. This CDR3 is built from 15 residues. Trimming left V 0 bases short and J 5 bases short, with 14 bases between. CDR3 protein: CASSQEGGRVNEQYF. As DNA, the CDR3 is TGCGCCAGCAGCCAAGAAGGTGGCAGGGTCAACGAGCAGTACTTC.

The genes are TRBV27 and TRBJ2-3, with TRBD2 matching 10 bases. The CDR3 totals 15 residues. V was clipped by 5 bases and J by 2 bases; unmatched bases: 4. Germline V gene sequence: CDR1 MNHEY, CDR2 SMNVEV (reference sequence). CDR3 sequence: CASSPSGRVTDTQYF. The CDR3 DNA reads as TGTGCCAGCAGTCCCAGCGGGAGGGTCACAGATACGCAGTATTTT.

V usage is TRBV5-4 and J usage is TRBJ1-4, with 7 nucleotides matching TRBD1. V lost 7 bases and J lost 8; bases outside the gene matches: 8. This CDR3 has 13 residues. The germline V gene has CDR1 SGHNT and CDR2 YYREEE (reference sequence). The CDR3 sequence is CASGTVGMEKLFF. CDR3 nucleotide sequence: TGTGCCAGCGGGACAGTGGGGATGGAAAAACTGTTTTTT. Full variable domain (missing parts from reference TRBV5-4 and TRBJ1-4): ETGVTQSPTHLIKTRGQQVTLRCSSQSGHNTVSWYQQALGQGPQFIFQYYREEENGRGNFPPRFSGLQFPNYSSELNVNALELDDSALYLCASGTVGMEKLFFGSGTQLSVL.

The gene calls are TRBV19 and TRBJ1-2; D gene uncertain. Germline assignment: CDR1 LNHDA and CDR2 SQIVND (reference sequence). Trimming took 3 bases from V and 2 from J, leaving 13 bases between them. The CDR3 contains 15 residues. This chain's CDR3 is CASSMNSLSNYGYTF. CDR3 DNA: TGTGCCAGTAGTATGAACAGCCTATCGAACTATGGCTACACCTTC.

V is TRBV4-1 and J is TRBJ2-3, with 14 nucleotides matching TRBD2. This CDR3 spans 20 amino acids. CDR1 and CDR2 (germline): MGHRA, YSYEKL. V trimming: 1 base; J trimming: 3 bases; junction bases outside the gene matches: 12. In DNA form, the CDR3 reads TGCGCCAGCAGCCAAGCCCCGGGACTAGCGGGGGAGTTGGGGACAGATACGCAGTATTTT. Protein product: CASSQAPGLAGELGTDTQYF.

The chain is built from TRBV2 and TRBJ2-7, with 7 bases identical to TRBD2. With 6 bases clipped from V and 0 bases from J, the junction kept 8 bases outside the gene matches. The germline CDR1 and CDR2 sequences are SNHLY and FYNNEI. CDR3 size: 15 residues. The chain's CDR3 is CASRGSGDDSYEQYF. The DNA of the CDR3 is TGTGCCAGCAGGGGAAGCGGGGACGACTCCTACGAGCAGTACTTC.

There are a few counts of this clone. The V gene is TRBV6-6, the J gene TRBJ2-7; D perhaps matches TRBD1 (5 bases). Germline-derived CDR1 and CDR2 are MNHNY and SVGAGI (reference sequence). The CDR3 has 13 amino acids. The ends were cut back, 4 bases at V and 1 base at J, with 8 bases in the middle. CDR3: CASSFAGSYEQYF. The CDR3 bases are TGTGCCAGCAGTTTTGCAGGGTCCTACGAGCAGTACTTC.

The V gene is TRBV2, the J gene TRBJ2-7; possibly TRBD2 for D (6 bases). The V gene's germline CDR1 is SNHLY and CDR2 FYNNEI. CDR3 length: 16 amino acids. V was shortened by 0 bases and J by 4 bases, with 16 bases between the two germline ends. The CDR3 region is CASSEALAGRHYEQYF. The CDR3 DNA is TGTGCCAGCAGTGAAGCGCTCGCGGGGCGTCATTACGAGCAGTACTTC.

The V gene is TRBV7-2, the J gene TRBJ2-7; tentatively, D is TRBD2 (5 bases). The CDR3 runs 14 residues. V was cut by 2 bases and J by 2 bases, with 10 bases left in between. Germline V gene lookup returns CDR1 SGHTA and CDR2 FQGNSA. CDR3 bases: TGTGCCAGCAGCTTAAGGGAGACGACCTACGAGCAGTACTTC. Its protein is CASSLRETTYEQYF.

The rearrangement uses TRBV5-6 and TRBJ2-1; weak D call: TRBD1 (5 bases). Per the germline V gene, CDR1 is SGHDT and CDR2 is YYEEEE. CDR3 size: 15 residues. Trimming took off 1 base at V and 3 bases at J, with 11 bases between the two ends. The CDR3: CASSLYRRGYNEQFF. CDR3 bases: TGTGCCAGCAGCTTGTACAGGAGAGGCTACAATGAGCAGTTCTTC.

V is TRBV5-6 and J is TRBJ2-5; 7 bases are a match to TRBD2. The closer fit of TRBJ2-7 to the DNA end suggests the J call may be wrong. This CDR3 spans 13 amino acids. Germline CDR1 reads SGHDT; CDR2 reads YYEEEE. CDR3 bases: TGTGCCAGCACCTCGGCGGGGGTACACGAGCAGTACTTC. Translated, it gives CASTSAGVHEQYF.

V usage is TRBV30 and J usage is TRBJ1-2; D call uncertain. CDR1 and CDR2 from the germline V gene are GTSNPN and SVGIG (reference sequence). This CDR3 region has 14 residues. V lost 0 bases to trimming and J lost 6 bases, with 14 bases between them. The CDR3 coding sequence is TGTGCCTGGAGTGTAGAAAGAGTGGGCGATGGCTACACCTTC. Translation: CAWSVERVGDGYTF.

The chain couples TRBV4-1 to TRBJ2-3; 11 nucleotides match TRBD2. J lost 2 bases, V lost 3 bases, and 7 bases had no gene match. CDR1 is MGHRA, CDR2 YSYEKL, per germline. The CDR3 loop spans 17 amino acids. CDR3 in amino acids: CASSHPLAGADTDTQYF. The DNA for the CDR3 is TGCGCCAGCAGCCACCCACTAGCGGGGGCCGACACAGATACGCAGTATTTT.

The chain recombines TRBV9 with TRBJ2-3; TRBD2 might be the D (6 bases). Germline V lookup: CDR1 SGDLS, CDR2 YYNGEE. This CDR3 has 17 residues. V was pared by 4 bases and J by 4 bases, with 22 bases between. CDR3 loop: CASSPQSLARYADTQYF. CDR3 coding DNA: TGTGCCAGCAGCCCCCAATCCCTAGCGCGATACGCAGATACGCAGTATTTT.